A single sample is the source of the 7 T cell receptor beta chains below, sequenced in a study of T cell responses to AZD1222 COVID-19 vaccine. Measured with immunoSEQ multiplex PCR; TCRdb has only the in-frame clones, and not every one. There are about 100,000 clones in the sample; approximately 87% occur only once, and less than 20% lies in the top ten. Sequences were derived from peripheral blood, sampled on day 0 of AZD1222 vaccination. All receptors come from an adult in good health.

V gene TRBV12-5 combines with J gene TRBJ2-1, with D tentatively TRBD2 (6 bases). Between the trimmed V and J ends, which lost 1 base and 3 bases, there was a span of 16 bases. CDR1 LGHNT and CDR2 FRNRAP come from the germline V gene. CDR3 length: 17 residues. The CDR3 DNA sequence: TGTGCTAGTGGTTTGGGGCGCGGGGAGTGGGACTACAATGAGCAGTTCTTC. Translation: CASGLGRGEWDYNEQFF.

This clone was seen a single time. The chain couples TRBV18 to TRBJ1-1, with 8 positions matching TRBD1. The junction had 8 bases not matched to a gene; V was cut back by 0 bases and J by 5 bases. The CDR3 has 16 residues. Germline V CDR1 and CDR2: KGHSH, LQKENI. CDR3: CASSPPTGRGQTEAFF. CDR3 bases: TGTGCCAGCTCACCACCGACCGGCAGGGGGCAAACTGAAGCTTTCTTT.

The CDR3 loop is CAWSVGQGVGEQYF. CDR3 DNA sequence: TGTGCCTGGAGTGTAGGGCAGGGTGTGGGCGAGCAGTACTTC. The chain recombines TRBV30 with TRBJ2-7, with D perhaps matching TRBD1 (5 bases). The CDR3 is 14 residues long. V lost 0 bases, J lost 6 bases, and 15 bases lay in between. Germline CDR1 GTSNPN, CDR2 SVGIG (reference sequence).

The V gene is TRBV6-1, the J gene TRBJ2-3, with a weak D call TRBD2 (5 bases). With 6 bases removed from V and 2 bases from J, the gap between germline ends came to 18 bases. The CDR3 is 16 amino acids. Per the germline V gene, CDR1 is MNHNS and CDR2 is SASEGT. The DNA of the CDR3 is TGTGCCAGCAGGGAAATGGCCGGGGTCCCCACAGATACGCAGTATTTT. Its translation is CASREMAGVPTDTQYF.

V gene TRBV6-5 combines with J gene TRBJ1-3; 9 bases are a match to TRBD1. J gave up 4 bases and V 5 bases, and 6 bases lay outside the gene matches. The germline V gene encodes CDR1 MNHEY and CDR2 SVGAGI. This CDR3 has 15 amino acids. Here the CDR3 reads CASSPSGTGGNTIYF. In DNA, the CDR3 is TGTGCCAGCAGTCCCTCCGGGACAGGGGGAAACACCATATATTTT.

The rearrangement links TRBV7-3 to TRBJ2-3, with D hard to call. Germline CDR1 SGHTA, CDR2 FQGTGA. The CDR3 has 13 residues. V was cut by 6 bases and J by 4 bases, with 11 bases left in between. For the CDR3, the DNA is TGTGCCAGCAGTTTGCTAGGCGCAGATACGCAGTATTTT. Translating gives CASSLLGADTQYF.

This clone was found a few times. The genes are TRBV18 and TRBJ1-4, with 9 bases that match TRBD1. Germline CDR1 KGHSH, CDR2 LQKENI. The CDR3 sequence is 13 residues long. V was clipped by 3 bases and J by 14 bases; unmatched bases: 7. The CDR3 loop reads CASSPGQGFWLFF. CDR3 sequence (DNA): TGTGCCAGCTCACCGGGACAGGGCTTTTGGCTGTTTTTT.